This section outlines one T cell receptor (beta chain) sequence together with its context. This sample is part of a study of OX40 agonist ivuxolimab in advanced cancers. Libraries were prepared by immunoSEQ multiplex PCR; TCRdb keeps only in-frame clonotypes and omits some of them. Of 65,000 to 85,000 clones in the sample, roughly 85% were seen once. Specimen: CD4+ or CD8+ T cells sorted from blood, collected in a trial of the OX40 agonist ivuxolimab. This receptor was obtained from an adult with an advanced solid tumor such as melanoma, head and neck, liver or kidney cancer.

CDR3 nucleotides: TGTGCCTGGAGTTCCTGGACGGTGAATCAGCCCCAGCATTTT. Translating it yields CAWSSWTVNQPQHF. The gene calls are TRBV30 and TRBJ1-5, with D unresolved. The CDR3 has 14 residues. The germline CDR1 and CDR2 sequences are GTSNPN and SVGIG (reference sequence). Trimming pared 2 bases from V and 4 bases from J, leaving 12 bases between.